This is a list of T cell receptor beta chains from one sample in a study of cytomegalovirus exposure and HLA in healthy donors. Assay used: immunoSEQ multiplex PCR; TCRdb lists only in-frame clones, some missing. This table holds about 78,000 clones, approximately 70% found once. Specimen: PBMCs. These receptors were collected from a middle-aged woman in good health and CMV-seropositive. The CDR3 runs from the conserved cysteine through the conserved F or W. D genes are given only for firm matches. Rows may omit the clone size; those that give it use once, few, many or a size class.

d_call	j_call	v_call	clone_size	cdr3_nt	cdr3_aa
.	TRBJ2-2	TRBV27	few	TGTGCCAGCAGTTTAACTATCACCGGGGAGCTGTTTTTT	CASSLTITGELFF
.	TRBJ1-1	TRBV29-1	.	TGCAGCGCCAGACAAATGAACACTGAAGCTTTCTTT	CSARQMNTEAFF
.	TRBJ2-3	TRBV10-3	.	TGTGCCATCAATTCCGGGGGTCTCACAGATACGCAGTATTTT	CAINSGGLTDTQYF
.	TRBJ1-1	TRBV10-3	few	TGTGCCATCAGTGATCTAGGGAACACTGAAGCTTTCTTT	CAISDLGNTEAFF
.	TRBJ2-7	TRBV7-9	.	TGTGCCAGCAGCTCGACTAGGAGCTCCTACGAGCAGTACTTC	CASSSTRSSYEQYF
TRBD2	TRBJ2-7	TRBV7-2	.	TGTGCCAGCAGCTTAGGGGCCACTAGCGCTATGATGGAGCAGTACTTC	CASSLGATSAMMEQYF
TRBD2	TRBJ2-4	TRBV4-2	.	TGTGCCAGCAGCCTTCAGACTAGCGGGAGCGGCGGCATTCAGTACTTC	CASSLQTSGSGGIQYF
TRBD1	TRBJ1-3	TRBV18	.	TGTGCCAGCTCGCAATACCGGGACAGAAGATATTTT	CASSQYRDRRYF
TRBD1	TRBJ2-5	TRBV6-1	.	TGTGCCAGCAGGCGGGACAGGGGCCAAGAGACCCAGTACTTC	CASRRDRGQETQYF
.	TRBJ2-5	TRBV25-1	once	TGTGCCAGCAGTGTTGGGGGGTCAAGGACCCAGTACTTC	CASSVGGSRTQYF
.	TRBJ2-2	TRBV5-4	few	TGTGCCAGCAGGGACGGACTAAACACCGGGGAGCTGTTTTTT	CASRDGLNTGELFF
.	TRBJ1-1	TRBV5-1	.	TGCGCCAGCAGCCAGTCCGAGAGGACTGAAGCTTTCTTT	CASSQSERTEAFF
.	TRBJ2-7	TRBV6-1	.	TGTGCCAGCAGTGACCCAGGGAACGAGCAGTACTTC	CASSDPGNEQYF
TRBD1	TRBJ2-5	TRBV19	.	TGTGCCAGTAGTATTGCAGGGGGCGCGGAGACCCAGTACTTC	CASSIAGGAETQYF
.	TRBJ1-1	TRBV11-2	large	TGTGCCAGCAGCTTAGTGTCAGGGGAAGCTTTCTTT	CASSLVSGEAFF
.	TRBJ1-1	TRBV14	.	TGTGCCAGCAGCTCGGGGAGGGAAGCTGAAGCTTTCTTT	CASSSGREAEAFF
TRBD1	TRBJ1-4	TRBV7-9	.	TGTGCCAGCAGCTTAGATCTGACAGGGGGAACAGAAAAACTGTTTTTT	CASSLDLTGGTEKLFF
.	TRBJ1-2	TRBV6-5	.	TGTGCCAGCAGTTACGCCAACAGGGATGGCTACACCTTC	CASSYANRDGYTF
TRBD1	TRBJ1-5	TRBV5-8	.	TGTGCCAGCAGCGAACCGCCCGGGACAGCTAATCAGCCCCAGCATTTT	CASSEPPGTANQPQHF
TRBD1	TRBJ1-4	TRBV5-4	.	TGTGCCAGCAGCTTACAGGGGTCCACTAATGAAAAACTGTTTTTT	CASSLQGSTNEKLFF
TRBD1	TRBJ1-5	TRBV29-1	.	TGCAGCGTCCAACAGGGGGCCAGACAGCCCCAGCATTTT	CSVQQGARQPQHF
.	TRBJ2-1	TRBV7-2	.	TGTGCCAGCAGCCTCGAGGGGGTCTCCTACAATGAGCAGTTCTTC	CASSLEGVSYNEQFF
.	TRBJ2-7	TRBV9	.	TGTGCCAGCAGCGTAGGGTTTGGTGCGGGCGGGCGGGTTCGCGAGCAGTACTTC	CASSVGFGAGGRVREQYF
.	TRBJ1-5	TRBV6-6	few	TGTGCCAGCAGTTACTTCGGGGGCAATCAGCCCCAGCATTTT	CASSYFGGNQPQHF
TRBD1	TRBJ2-2	TRBV5-1	.	TGCGCCAGCAGCACCAGGACAGGGTACACCGGGGAGCTGTTTTTT	CASSTRTGYTGELFF
TRBD2	TRBJ2-1	TRBV30	.	TGTGCCTGGGGAAGGGGACTAGCGGTAGACAATGAGCAGTTCTTC	CAWGRGLAVDNEQFF
TRBD1	TRBJ2-1	TRBV7-2	.	TGTGCCAGCAGCCTCCGACAGGGCGGTTACAATGAGCAGTTCTTC	CASSLRQGGYNEQFF
.	TRBJ2-5	TRBV30	.	TGTGCCTGGATGAGACTATCTGAGACCCAGTACTTC	CAWMRLSETQYF
.	TRBJ2-1	TRBV5-6	many	TGTGCCAGCAGCCCGCCCGGGGCGCGGGGTGAGCAGTTCTTC	CASSPPGARGEQFF
.	TRBJ1-2	TRBV10-3	.	TGTGCCATCAGTGAGTCCATGGCAGCTAACTATGGCTACACCTTC	CAISESMAANYGYTF
.	TRBJ1-5	TRBV11-2	once	TGTGCCAGCAGCTTGGGGGCTGGTCAGCCCCAGCATTTT	CASSLGAGQPQHF
.	TRBJ2-7	TRBV5-5	few	TGTGCCAGCAGCTTAATAGGGGGGGCGGACTACGAGCAGTACTTC	CASSLIGGADYEQYF
.	TRBJ2-7	TRBV11-2	few	TGTGCCAGCAGCGCACAGGCAGGGGATATGTCCTACGAGCAGTACTTC	CASSAQAGDMSYEQYF
TRBD1	TRBJ2-2	TRBV18	.	TGTGCCAGCTCACCCTCTCGGGACAGCGATACCGGGGAGCTGTTTTTT	CASSPSRDSDTGELFF
.	TRBJ2-7	TRBV30	.	TGTGCCTGGAGTGTATGGGCTCTTAAGGACGAGCAGTACTTC	CAWSVWALKDEQYF
.	TRBJ1-4	TRBV6-5	.	TGTGCCGCAGGGGTAGGCGGTAATGAAAAACTGTTTTTT	CAAGVGGNEKLFF
.	TRBJ1-1	TRBV28	.	TGTGCCAGCAGTCGCAGGGGTTTGAACACTGAAGCTTTCTTT	CASSRRGLNTEAFF
.	TRBJ2-7	TRBV28	.	TGTGCCAGCAGTTTAGAGGACGAGCAGTACTTC	CASSLEDEQYF
TRBD1	TRBJ1-5	TRBV19	.	TGTGCCAGTAGTGCCGGGACAGGGGGAGGGAATCAGCCCCAGCATTTT	CASSAGTGGGNQPQHF
.	TRBJ1-1	TRBV14	.	TGTGCCAGCAGCCCCAGCGCAGGGGAAGCTTTCTTT	CASSPSAGEAFF
TRBD1	TRBJ1-5	TRBV9	.	TGTGCCAGCAGCGTCGCAGGGGGGTTGAATCAGCCCCAGCATTTT	CASSVAGGLNQPQHF
TRBD1	TRBJ2-2	TRBV10-1	.	TGCGCCAGCAGTGAGTCTCGGGACAGGGGATTCACCGGGGAGCTGTTTTTT	CASSESRDRGFTGELFF
.	TRBJ1-2	TRBV29-1	.	TGCAGCCTCCGCCTGACAGGTGGCTACACCTTC	CSLRLTGGYTF
.	TRBJ2-5	TRBV5-1	.	TGCGCCAGCAGGGGGGCCGAGGGGCTGGTAGAGACCCAGTACTTC	CASRGAEGLVETQYF
TRBD2	TRBJ2-7	TRBV5-1	.	TGCGCCAGCAGGCCAGCGACTAGCGGACAGTACGAGCAGTACTTC	CASRPATSGQYEQYF
.	TRBJ1-1	TRBV19	.	TGTGCCAGTAGTTCGACAGGTGCCAGGCAAGCTTTCTTT	CASSSTGARQAFF
.	TRBJ1-1	TRBV5-1	once	TGCGCCAGCAGCTTGGGGTCGCAGAGGGACACTGAAGCTTTCTTT	CASSLGSQRDTEAFF
.	TRBJ1-3	TRBV6-5	few	TGTGCCAGCACCACTTTGGCTGGAAACACCATATATTTT	CASTTLAGNTIYF
TRBD1	TRBJ2-2	TRBV5-1	.	TGCGCCAGCAGCTCCTCTCTGGGACAGGGGGCCGGGGAGCTGTTTTTT	CASSSSLGQGAGELFF
.	TRBJ1-5	TRBV2	few	TGTGCCAGCACCAGTTCTAGGGGATATCAGCCCCAGCATTTT	CASTSSRGYQPQHF
.	TRBJ1-1	TRBV7-9	.	TGTGCCAGCAGCCCCCAGCCAGGGAAGGGCGAAGCTTTCTTT	CASSPQPGKGEAFF
.	TRBJ1-6	TRBV9	.	TGTGCCAGCAGCGTAGGGCCCAATTCACCCCTCCACTTT	CASSVGPNSPLHF
.	TRBJ2-1	TRBV6-4	.	TGTGCCAGCAGTGACTCTGAGCGCATCCCCTACAATGAGCAGTTCTTC	CASSDSERIPYNEQFF
.	TRBJ2-1	TRBV5-6	.	TGTGCCAGCAGCTTCCGGGTTCCCTACAATGAGCAGTTCTTC	CASSFRVPYNEQFF
TRBD1	TRBJ1-5	TRBV30	.	TGTGCCTGGAGTACGGGACAGGGCGGGCAGCCCCAGCATTTT	CAWSTGQGGQPQHF